These 19 T cell receptor beta chains were all obtained from the same sample, sequenced in a study of shared clonotypes between healthy human individuals. TCRdb keeps only in-frame clones here, not all; method: immunoSEQ multiplex PCR. The repertoire holds 2 million to 2.5 million clones, with more than 85% as singletons. The sample consisted of naive CD4+ T cells from PBMCs. Stated subset: CD45RA+ positively selected. These TCRs come from a young man in good health. Some clones in this sample may be carry-over from other donors' samples.

V usage is TRBV25-1 and J usage is TRBJ2-2; D perhaps matches TRBD2 (6 bases). The CDR3 spans 13 residues. Deletions cut 3 bases from V and 7 bases from J, with 9 bases between. CDR1 MGHDK and CDR2 SYGVNS come from the germline V gene. The CDR3 sequence is CASSDWGGGELFF. CDR3 DNA sequence: TGTGCCAGCAGTGACTGGGGAGGCGGGGAGCTGTTTTTT.

Of note for this clone: The sample carries other DNA sequences with the same CDR3. V is TRBV2 and J is TRBJ2-7, with D tentatively TRBD2 (6 bases). Looked up from germline, CDR1 is SNHLY and CDR2 is FYNNEI. Trimming removed 5 bases at V and 4 bases at J, with 6 bases between. This CDR3 contains 11 residues. CDR3 protein: CASSRGYEQYF. CDR3 DNA sequence: TGTGCCAGCAGTCGGGGGTACGAGCAGTACTTC.

The V call is TRBV19, the J call TRBJ1-5; 8 bases are a match to TRBD1. The CDR3 runs 14 residues. Germline assignment: CDR1 LNHDA and CDR2 SQIVND (reference sequence). With V trimmed by 2 bases and J by 7 bases, 4 bases remained unmatched. The CDR3 protein is CASSISNRGQPQHF. The CDR3 coding sequence is TGTGCCAGTAGTATATCAAACAGGGGGCAGCCCCAGCATTTT.

As for this clone: The same CDR3 is also encoded by other DNA sequences in this sample. The chain couples TRBV11-2 to TRBJ2-3; D not resolved. The V gene's germline CDR1 is SGHAT and CDR2 FQNNGV. Trimming took off 0 bases at V and 6 bases at J, with 10 bases between the two ends. This CDR3 comprises 14 residues. CDR3 nucleotide sequence: TGTGCCAGCAGCTTAGACCGCTTGACTGATACGCAGTATTTT. Encoded protein: CASSLDRLTDTQYF.

The CDR3 loop is CASKGDSDTQYF. As DNA, the CDR3 is TGTGCCAGCAAGGGGGATTCAGATACGCAGTATTTT. The chain links TRBV2 to TRBJ2-3; tentative D call: TRBD1 (6 bases). Trimming pared 7 bases from V and 4 bases from J, leaving 9 bases between. The CDR3 is 12 amino acids. From germline, CDR1 is SNHLY and CDR2 FYNNEI.

As for this clone: At one end, the junction sequence differs from germline, possibly due to a read error. The CDR3: CASSSGSRSVTAMGGF. For the CDR3, the DNA is TGTGCCAGCAGTTCGGGAAGCAGATCAGTAACGGCCATGGGTGGCTTC. J is TRBJ2-7 and V is TRBV27; D is possibly TRBD2 (5 bases). The CDR3 contains 16 residues. Looked up from germline, CDR1 is MNHEY and CDR2 is SMNVEV (reference sequence).

This clone was seen a single time. The rearrangement links TRBV5-1 to TRBJ2-3; 9 nucleotides agree with TRBD1. After removal of 4 bases from V and 4 bases from J, the junction contained 4 bases not matched to a gene. The CDR3 spans 14 residues. Germline values: CDR1 SGHRS, CDR2 YFSETQ. The CDR3 region is CASSPQGAADTQYF. The CDR3 DNA is TGCGCCAGCAGCCCACAGGGGGCAGCAGATACGCAGTATTTT.

The gene calls are TRBV7-8 and TRBJ2-2; D possibly corresponds to TRBD2 (5 bases). The CDR3 spans 16 residues. Between the trimmed V and J ends, which lost 2 bases and 3 bases, there was a span of 13 bases. Germline V gives CDR1 SGHVS, CDR2 FQNEAQ. The CDR3 sequence: CASSLSGLEYTGELFF. The CDR3 DNA sequence: TGTGCCAGCAGCTTATCTGGACTTGAGTACACCGGGGAGCTGTTTTTT.

This chain joins TRBV4-2 and TRBJ1-1; 10 positions agree with TRBD1. V was clipped by 5 bases and J by 1 base; unmatched bases: 10. The CDR3 runs 17 residues. Looked up from germline, CDR1 is LGHNA and CDR2 is YNFKEQ. The CDR3 spells CASSSRQGASENTEAFF. The CDR3 DNA reads TGTGCCAGCAGCTCCAGACAGGGGGCGTCCGAGAACACTGAAGCTTTCTTT.

J is TRBJ1-5 and V is TRBV19, with 10 bases lining up with TRBD1. The CDR3 consists of 15 residues. Trimming removed 6 bases from V and 3 bases from J; junction bases left unmatched: 5. The germline V gene has CDR1 LNHDA and CDR2 SQIVND (reference sequence). This chain's CDR3 is CASRTGGGFNQPQHF. In DNA, the CDR3 is TGTGCCAGTAGGACAGGGGGCGGTTTCAATCAGCCCCAGCATTTT.

The V call is TRBV28, the J call TRBJ2-7; 9 bases are a match to TRBD1. CDR3 length: 14 residues. Trimming cost V 6 bases and J 3 bases; bases outside gene matches: 6. The germline V gene has CDR1 MDHEN and CDR2 SYDVKM. The CDR3: CASRLSGQGYEQYF. DNA for the CDR3: TGTGCCAGCAGGCTATCGGGACAGGGCTACGAGCAGTACTTC.

The chain has TRBV5-6 and TRBJ2-1; 12 nucleotides line up with TRBD2. The V segment lost 4 bases and the J segment 8 bases; nucleotides outside the gene matches: 10. CDR1 and CDR2 (germline): SGHDT, YYEEEE. The CDR3 runs 16 residues. CDR3 sequence reads: CASSQKTSGRGDEQFF. DNA for the CDR3: TGTGCCAGCAGCCAGAAGACTAGCGGGAGAGGGGATGAGCAGTTCTTC. Looking up the rest from reference TRBV5-6 and TRBJ2-1 gives the full variable domain: DAGVTQSPTHLIKTRGQQVTLRCSPKSGHDTVSWYQQALGQGPQFIFQYYEEEERQRGNFPDRFSGHQFPNYSSELNVNALLLGDSALYLCASSQKTSGRGDEQFFGPGTRLTVL.

This clone was counted a single time. The V gene is TRBV5-8, the J gene TRBJ2-1, with 8 positions matching TRBD2. The CDR3 loop spans 13 amino acids. CDR1 and CDR2 (germline): SGHTS, YDEGEE. V trimming: 6 bases; J trimming: 15 bases; junction bases outside the gene matches: 14. CDR3 nucleotide sequence: TGTGCCAGCATCCCTCCCGGGGGGGTATATGGGTTCTTC. It specifies CASIPPGGVYGFF.

To note about this clone: The sample holds other DNA sequences that translate to the same CDR3. The chain combines TRBV2 with TRBJ2-7; D perhaps matches TRBD2 (5 bases). Germline V gene lookup returns CDR1 SNHLY and CDR2 FYNNEI. V was clipped by 6 bases and J by 5 bases, with 17 bases between them. The CDR3 contains 14 residues. The CDR3 DNA sequence: TGTGCCAGCAGGATTCTACGGGAACTCCACGAGCAGTACTTC. Its protein is CASRILRELHEQYF.

V usage is TRBV7-2 and J usage is TRBJ2-3; D may be TRBD1 or TRBD2 (6 bases each). V lost 0 bases to trimming and J lost 10 bases, with 17 bases between them. Looked up from germline, CDR1 is SGHTA and CDR2 is FQGNSA. The CDR3 covers 15 residues. CDR3 DNA: TGTGCCAGCAGCTTAGCGTTTTCGGGGGCGACGGCGCAGTATTTT. Residues: CASSLAFSGATAQYF.

The CDR3 spells CASSLYSGSSYEQYF. The CDR3 DNA reads as TGCGCCAGCAGCCTCTATAGCGGGAGTTCGTACGAGCAGTACTTC. The chain is built from TRBV4-3 and TRBJ2-7; 9 bases align to TRBD2. The CDR3 extends over 15 amino acids. The V and J ends lost 4 bases and 4 bases, in that order; junction bases with no gene match: 8. Germline CDR1 and CDR2: LGHNA and YSLEER.

The genes are TRBV6-1 and TRBJ1-2; 9 bases match TRBD1. Losses at the gene ends were 7 bases for V and 4 bases for J; bases not matched to a gene: 10. Germline assignment: CDR1 MNHNS and CDR2 SASEGT. The CDR3 runs to 15 residues. The CDR3 DNA reads TGTGCCAGCATGACGGACAGGGGTGGGAGCTATGGCTACACCTTC. It is translated as CASMTDRGGSYGYTF.

Only a few counts were recorded for this clone. The CDR3 DNA reads TGTGCCAGCAGCCAGACGGACGGCCGAGCTAACTATGGCTACACCTTC. Its translation: CASSQTDGRANYGYTF. The genes are TRBV4-2 and TRBJ1-2; D gene unclear. This CDR3 is built from 16 residues. V was trimmed by 3 bases and J by 0 bases, leaving 14 bases between them. Germline CDR1 reads LGHNA; CDR2 reads YNFKEQ.

The CDR3 nucleotides are TGTGCCAGCAGCTTAGATTTGCAGGAAGCTTTCTTT. Translation: CASSLDLQEAFF. V usage is TRBV11-2 and J usage is TRBJ1-1; the D is unclear. The germline gives CDR1 SGHAT, CDR2 FQNNGV. Trimming shortened V by 0 bases and J by 8 bases, and 7 bases separated the two germline ends. The CDR3 length is 12 residues.